This entry lists 30 T cell receptor beta chains sequenced from one sample in a study of shared clonotypes between healthy human individuals. Libraries were prepared by immunoSEQ multiplex PCR; TCRdb keeps only in-frame clonotypes and omits some of them. The sample lists around 1.6 million clones, 98% occurring once. The specimen was naive CD4+ T cells sorted from blood. As for subset: CD45RA+ positively selected. These receptor sequences come from a young man in good health.

The chain combines TRBV28 with TRBJ2-5; D is perhaps TRBD1 or TRBD2 (7 bases each). CDR3 length: 14 amino acids. Germline CDR1 MDHEN, CDR2 SYDVKM. The ends were cut back, 6 bases at V and 9 bases at J, with 20 bases in the middle. CDR3 amino acids: CASRTDREGFAQYF. Written as DNA, the CDR3 is TGTGCCAGCAGGACCGACAGGGAGGGCTTTGCCCAGTACTTC.

The chain couples TRBV7-9 to TRBJ2-1; D not certain. In germline, CDR1 is SEHNR, CDR2 FQNEAQ (reference sequence). Between the trimmed V and J ends, which lost 4 bases and 0 bases, there was a span of 7 bases. There are 14 residues in the CDR3. This chain's CDR3 is CASSSISSYNEQFF. In DNA form, the CDR3 reads TGTGCCAGCAGCTCAATCAGCTCCTACAATGAGCAGTTCTTC.

This chain links TRBV5-1 with TRBJ2-7; D uncertain. The germline V gene encodes CDR1 SGHRS and CDR2 YFSETQ. The CDR3 is 12 amino acids. Trimming shortened V by 2 bases and J by 5 bases, and 8 bases separated the two germline ends. In DNA form, the CDR3 reads TGCGCCAGCAGCTTATACAGCGACGAGCAGTACTTC. This encodes CASSLYSDEQYF.

The V and J genes are TRBV7-9 and TRBJ1-1; D not resolved. This CDR3 is 16 amino acids long. V lost 4 bases and J lost 1, with 16 bases in between. CDR1 is SEHNR and CDR2 is FQNEAQ in the germline V gene (reference sequence). The CDR3 loop is CASSSSSLPSNTEAFF. The DNA for the CDR3 is TGTGCCAGCAGCTCTTCATCTCTCCCTTCGAACACTGAAGCTTTCTTT.

On this clone itself: The same CDR3 can be traced to other DNA sequences in this sample. This chain links TRBV30 with TRBJ2-7, with D perhaps TRBD2 (5 bases). Germline V gives CDR1 GTSNPN, CDR2 SVGIG (reference sequence). The CDR3 totals 12 residues. The germline V and J ends were trimmed by 2 bases and 3 bases, with 8 bases remaining between them. The CDR3: CAWSPRGYEQYF. CDR3 nucleotide sequence: TGTGCCTGGAGTCCCCGGGGCTACGAGCAGTACTTC.

This chain joins TRBV28 and TRBJ2-7, with 7 bases matching TRBD1. This CDR3 has 16 amino acids. CDR1 is MDHEN and CDR2 is SYDVKM in the germline V gene. The J segment lost 3 bases and the V segment lost 6 bases, leaving 14 bases of the junction unmatched. The CDR3 sequence is CASSSLPGQLYYEQYF. As DNA, the CDR3 is TGTGCCAGCAGCTCCTTACCGGGACAGTTATACTACGAGCAGTACTTC.

The gene calls are TRBV4-3 and TRBJ1-1; D not resolved. The CDR3 length is 13 residues. The germline CDR1 and CDR2 sequences are LGHNA and YSLEER. V dropped 0 bases and J dropped 1 base, with 3 bases sitting between them. The CDR3 region is CASSQDRNTEAFF. The CDR3 coding sequence is TGCGCCAGCAGCCAAGACAGGAACACTGAAGCTTTCTTT.

Of note for this clone: Other DNA sequences in the same sample also yield this CDR3. This chain joins TRBV7-2 and TRBJ2-7; 8 bases agree with TRBD2. The CDR3 spans 13 residues. Looked up from germline, CDR1 is SGHTA and CDR2 is FQGNSA. J gave up 1 base and V 5 bases, and 1 base lay outside the gene matches. Written as DNA, the CDR3 is TGTGCCAGCAGCCGGGGGGGATCCTACGAGCAGTACTTC. Translated, it gives CASSRGGSYEQYF.

V is TRBV6-5 and J is TRBJ1-2, with 7 bases aligning to TRBD1. Germline V gene sequence: CDR1 MNHEY, CDR2 SVGAGI. Unmatched junction bases numbered 12, after V lost 4 bases and J lost 7 bases. This CDR3 comprises 15 residues. This chain's CDR3 is CASSFVRGQYPGYTF. CDR3 sequence (DNA): TGTGCCAGCAGTTTTGTCCGGGGACAGTATCCTGGCTACACCTTC.

This clone was observed a single time. The chain carries TRBV30 and TRBJ2-5; a possible D gene is TRBD2 (5 bases). Germline V gives CDR1 GTSNPN, CDR2 SVGIG (reference sequence). The V end lost 2 bases, the J end lost 7 bases, and 14 bases lay between the germline ends. The CDR3 contains 13 residues. The CDR3, as DNA: TGTGCCTGGAGTTTCCTCTCCGAGGGGACCCAGTACTTC. Protein sequence: CAWSFLSEGTQYF.

The CDR3 protein is CASSPANQPQHF. The CDR3 coding sequence is TGTGCCAGCAGCCCGGCGAATCAGCCCCAGCATTTT. This chain joins TRBV7-2 and TRBJ1-5; D remains ambiguous. V gave up 5 bases and J gave up 4 bases, with 6 bases separating them. Germline loops: CDR1 SGHTA, CDR2 FQGNSA. This CDR3 contains 12 residues.

J is TRBJ1-5 and V is TRBV28; 8 bases fit TRBD1. Looked up from germline, CDR1 is MDHEN and CDR2 is SYDVKM. The CDR3 length is 16 residues. Losses at the gene ends were 6 bases for V and 8 bases for J; bases not matched to a gene: 15. The DNA of the CDR3 is TGTGCCAGCAGCCCTACCGGGACAGGTGAGGATAAGCCCCAGCATTTT. Its translation is CASSPTGTGEDKPQHF.

The rearrangement uses TRBV19 and TRBJ2-1; no definite D call. CDR1 LNHDA and CDR2 SQIVND come from the germline V gene (reference sequence). V was shortened by 5 bases and J by 9 bases, with 11 bases between the two germline ends. The CDR3 extends over 12 amino acids. In DNA, the CDR3 is TGTGCCAGTAGTGGCCGTTTTTCTGAGCAGTTCTTC. Its protein product is CASSGRFSEQFF.

The chain uses TRBV6-5 and TRBJ1-1; 8 bases agree with TRBD1. The length of the CDR3 is 13 residues. Germline V gene sequence: CDR1 MNHEY, CDR2 SVGAGI. With V trimmed by 10 bases and J by 0 bases, 4 bases remained unmatched. Here the CDR3 DNA reads TGTGCCACCGGACAGGGAGTGAACACTGAAGCTTTCTTT. Residues: CATGQGVNTEAFF.

The chain has TRBV18 and TRBJ1-2, with a weak D call TRBD1 (5 bases). Germline CDR1 and CDR2: KGHSH and LQKENI. Trimming shortened V by 1 base and J by 7 bases, and 13 bases separated the two germline ends. This CDR3 contains 14 residues. The CDR3 nucleotides are TGTGCCAGCTCACCACTGGACAAGAGCGGTGGCTACACCTTC. This sequence encodes CASSPLDKSGGYTF.

The gene calls are TRBV19 and TRBJ1-2, with TRBD1 matching 9 bases. Germline V CDR1 and CDR2: LNHDA, SQIVND (reference sequence). The CDR3 runs to 16 residues. The V and J ends lost 5 bases and 5 bases, in that order; junction bases with no gene match: 12. In DNA form, the CDR3 reads TGTGCCAGTAGTTCTCATGAGGGACAGGGACATTATGGCTACACCTTC. Translating gives CASSSHEGQGHYGYTF.

As regards this clone: This sample also contains other DNA sequences that code for the same CDR3. V usage is TRBV18 and J usage is TRBJ2-5; 8 bases agree with TRBD1. The CDR3 is 16 residues long. Looked up from germline, CDR1 is KGHSH and CDR2 is LQKENI. J lost 1 base, V lost 1 base, and 5 bases had no gene match. CDR3 sequence reads: CASSPLSGGRQETQYF. The CDR3 DNA reads as TGTGCCAGCTCACCACTCTCAGGGGGCCGCCAAGAGACCCAGTACTTC.

The chain uses TRBV30 and TRBJ2-1; perhaps TRBD2 as D (6 bases). Germline values: CDR1 GTSNPN, CDR2 SVGIG (reference sequence). Trimming left V 3 bases short and J 0 bases short, with 9 bases between. The CDR3 is made up of 14 amino acids. CDR3 loop: CAWRVGSSYNEQFF. The CDR3 DNA sequence: TGTGCCTGGAGAGTCGGGAGCTCCTACAATGAGCAGTTCTTC.

The rearrangement uses TRBV5-1 and TRBJ1-2, with a tentative D call TRBD1 (6 bases). V was cut by 4 bases and J by 3 bases, with 10 bases left in between. The CDR3 totals 13 residues. Germline V gene sequence: CDR1 SGHRS, CDR2 YFSETQ. CDR3 loop: CASSTDRYYGYTF. For the CDR3, the DNA is TGCGCCAGCAGCACCGACAGGTACTATGGCTACACCTTC.

V and J are TRBV13 and TRBJ2-2; 9 positions match TRBD1. CDR1 and CDR2 (germline): PRHDT, FYEKMQ (reference sequence). The CDR3 is made up of 14 amino acids. Trimming removed 5 bases from V and 6 bases from J; junction bases left unmatched: 4. The CDR3 protein is CASSRDRVAGELFF. The CDR3, as DNA: TGTGCCAGCAGCCGGGACAGGGTGGCCGGGGAGCTGTTTTTT.

This chain links TRBV30 with TRBJ2-7, with D perhaps TRBD1 (5 bases). Trimming shortened V by 0 bases and J by 5 bases, and 11 bases separated the two germline ends. Germline V gene lookup returns CDR1 GTSNPN and CDR2 SVGIG (reference sequence). The CDR3 runs to 13 residues. The CDR3 bases are TGTGCCTGGAGTGTCCAGGGAACGGACGAGCAGTACTTC. Its protein is CAWSVQGTDEQYF. The full variable domain, in which reference TRBV30 and TRBJ2-7 provide the parts outside the CDR3, is SQTIHQWPATLVQPVGSPLSLECTVEGTSNPNLYWYRQAAGRGLQLLFYSVGIGQISSEVPQNLSASRPQDRQFILSSKKLLLSDSGFYLCAWSVQGTDEQYFGPGTRLTVT.

This chain joins TRBV20-1 and TRBJ2-7; D remains unclear. Trimming took off 3 bases at V and 2 bases at J, with 2 bases between the two ends. Germline values: CDR1 DFQATT, CDR2 SNEGSKA (reference sequence). CDR3 length equals 10 residues. The CDR3 here is CSASAYEQYF. The CDR3 DNA follows: TGCAGTGCTAGCGCCTACGAGCAGTACTTC.

The rearrangement links TRBV14 to TRBJ2-6; the D call may be TRBD1 or TRBD2 (5 bases each). V was clipped by 0 bases and J by 4 bases, with 19 bases between them. This CDR3 comprises 19 residues. Looked up from germline, CDR1 is SGHDN and CDR2 is FVKESK. CDR3 sequence: CASSQDRGSSPLGANVLTF. The CDR3 region has the DNA TGTGCCAGCAGCCAAGATCGGGGCAGTTCCCCCTTGGGGGCCAACGTCCTGACTTTC. The whole variable domain, filled in from reference TRBV14 and TRBJ2-6, reads EAGVTQFPSHSVIEKGQTVTLRCDPISGHDNLYWYRRVMGKEIKFLLHFVKESKQDESGMPNNRFLAERTGGTYSTLKVQPAELEDSGVYFCASSQDRGSSPLGANVLTFGAGSRLTVL.

V gene TRBV4-3 combines with J gene TRBJ2-3; D perhaps matches TRBD2 (5 bases). Looked up from germline, CDR1 is LGHNA and CDR2 is YSLEER. This CDR3 spans 15 amino acids. Trimming removed 0 bases from V and 5 bases from J, with 12 bases in between. For the CDR3, the DNA is TGCGCCAGCAGCCAAGATCTGCGGGCCAGAGATACGCAGTATTTT. This translates into CASSQDLRARDTQYF.

The V call is TRBV10-3, the J call TRBJ2-3, with D possibly matching TRBD2 (6 bases). V lost 3 bases to trimming and J lost 0 bases, with 10 bases between them. The CDR3 length is 15 residues. Germline V gives CDR1 ENHRY, CDR2 SYGVKD. The CDR3: CAISEGGTSTDTQYF. For the CDR3, the DNA is TGTGCCATCAGTGAAGGTGGGACTAGCACAGATACGCAGTATTTT.

The chain uses TRBV7-9 and TRBJ2-1; 14 bases agree with TRBD2. J gave up 6 bases and V 6 bases, and 7 bases lay outside the gene matches. Germline assignment: CDR1 SEHNR and CDR2 FQNEAQ (reference sequence). The CDR3 extends over 16 amino acids. The CDR3 loop reads CASRSRLAGGPNEQFF. DNA of the CDR3: TGTGCCAGCAGGTCCCGACTAGCGGGAGGGCCCAATGAGCAGTTCTTC.

The rearrangement joins TRBV2 to TRBJ2-2; 7 bases map to TRBD1. V lost 1 base, J lost 3 bases, and 5 bases stayed unmatched. CDR3 length: 16 residues. Germline values: CDR1 SNHLY, CDR2 FYNNEI. The CDR3 DNA reads TGTGCCAGCAGTGAAGTCCCAGGGGGATACACCGGGGAGCTGTTTTTT. Translation: CASSEVPGGYTGELFF.

V and J are TRBV5-4 and TRBJ2-1, with TRBD2 identical over 14 bases. Germline CDR1 reads SGHNT; CDR2 reads YYREEE (reference sequence). The CDR3 is 15 amino acids. After removal of 5 bases from V and 7 bases from J, the junction contained 5 bases not matched to a gene. This CDR3 is CASRSGLAGENEQFF. The CDR3, as DNA: TGTGCCAGCAGATCGGGACTAGCGGGAGAAAATGAGCAGTTCTTC.

This CDR3 reads CASSLVGFNLYNEQFF. In DNA form, the CDR3 reads TGCGCCAGCAGCTTGGTCGGCTTTAACCTTTACAATGAGCAGTTCTTC. The gene calls are TRBV5-1 and TRBJ2-1, with D unclear. Germline values: CDR1 SGHRS, CDR2 YFSETQ. Trimming removed 0 bases at V and 4 bases at J, with 14 bases between. This CDR3 contains 16 residues.

The gene calls are TRBV27 and TRBJ1-4, with a tentative D call TRBD1 (6 bases). Looked up from germline, CDR1 is MNHEY and CDR2 is SMNVEV (reference sequence). V dropped 5 bases and J dropped 3 bases, with 13 bases sitting between them. This CDR3 spans 15 amino acids. CDR3 protein: CASSPWTDSNEKLFF. The CDR3 DNA is TGTGCCAGCAGTCCTTGGACAGATTCTAATGAAAAACTGTTTTTT.